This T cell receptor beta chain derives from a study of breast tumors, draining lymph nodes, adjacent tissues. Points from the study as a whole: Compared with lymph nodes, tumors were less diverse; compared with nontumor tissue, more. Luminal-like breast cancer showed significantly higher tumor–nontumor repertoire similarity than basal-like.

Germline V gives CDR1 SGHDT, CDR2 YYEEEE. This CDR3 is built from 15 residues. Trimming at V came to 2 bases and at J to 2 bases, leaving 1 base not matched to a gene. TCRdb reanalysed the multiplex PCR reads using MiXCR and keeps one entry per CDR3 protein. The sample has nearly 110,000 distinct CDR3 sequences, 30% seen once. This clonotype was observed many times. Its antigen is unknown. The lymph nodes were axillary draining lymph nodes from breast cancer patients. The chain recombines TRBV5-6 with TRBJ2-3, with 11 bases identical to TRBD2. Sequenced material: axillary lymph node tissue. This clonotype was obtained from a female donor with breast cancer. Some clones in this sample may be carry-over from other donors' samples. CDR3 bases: TGTGCCAGCAGCTTACTAGCGGGGGTCACAGATACGCAGTATTTT. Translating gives CASSLLAGVTDTQYF.